Listed below are T cell receptor beta chains from one sample, sequenced in a study of blood T cell repertoires in COVID-19. The assay was immunoSEQ multiplex PCR, and TCRdb's table has in-frame clones only and misses some. The data hold about 340,000 clones, with roughly 90% observed a single time. The source material was peripheral blood. These receptors were collected from a woman aged 55-69 years with COVID-19, enrolled during active disease. Both conserved end residues are part of each CDR3. D genes are given only for firm matches. Clone size is not always given. Where it is, it says once, few, many or a class for expanded clones.

J gene | D gene | V gene | CDR3 length | clone size | CDR3 DNA | CDR3 protein
TRBJ2-2 | TRBD1 | TRBV11-2 | 16 | NA | TGTGCCAGCAGCCCCCCGGACAGGGGAGGCGGGAGGGAGCTGTTTTTT | CASSPPDRGGGRELFF
TRBJ2-1 | TRBD2 | TRBV2 | 15 | NA | TGTGCCAGCAGCGCTCTGGCGGGGGGGTTTAATGAGCAGTTCTTC | CASSALAGGFNEQFF
TRBJ2-2 | TRBD2 | TRBV9 | 18 | NA | TGTGCCAGCAGCGCGACTAGCGGGGGGGATACCGGCACCGGGGAGCTGTTTTTT | CASSATSGGDTGTGELFF
TRBJ1-3 | NA | TRBV29-1 | 17 | NA | TGCAGCGATCGACAGGACTTGCGCGTTCTCCCTGGAAACACCATATATTTT | CSDRQDLRVLPGNTIYF
TRBJ1-2 | NA | TRBV9 | 11 | NA | TGTGCCAGCAGGGCGACAGCTGGCTACACCTTC | CASRATAGYTF
TRBJ1-2 | NA | TRBV7-8 | 14 | few | TGTGCCAGCAGCTTAGCGGAGGGGAACTATGGCTACACCTTC | CASSLAEGNYGYTF
TRBJ1-2 | TRBD1 | TRBV18 | 15 | NA | TGTGCCAGCTCACCCGATGGACAGGGTTTGAGGGGCTACACCTTC | CASSPDGQGLRGYTF
TRBJ2-5 | NA | TRBV7-9 | 15 | once | TGTGCCAGCAGCTTAGGGAGGCCAGTCCGAGAGACCCAGTACTTC | CASSLGRPVRETQYF
TRBJ1-1 | NA | TRBV5-1 | 14 | few | TGCGCCAGCAGCGCCAGGGGCATGAACACTGAAGCTTTCTTT | CASSARGMNTEAFF
TRBJ1-5 | TRBD1 | TRBV19 | 19 | few | TGTGCCAGTAGTCGAAAACCGGGACAGCACGTTCTTAGCAATCAGCCCCAGCATTTT | CASSRKPGQHVLSNQPQHF
TRBJ2-1 | NA | TRBV24-1 | 14 | NA | TGTGCCACCAGTGGGGCCGGAACCTACAATGAGCAGTTCTTC | CATSGAGTYNEQFF
TRBJ2-3 | TRBD2 | TRBV5-1 | 15 | NA | TGCGCCAGCAGCCCGGACGGGGGGAGCACAGATACGCAGTATTTT | CASSPDGGSTDTQYF
TRBJ2-7 | NA | TRBV11-2 | 12 | NA | TGTGCCGGAGGAAGTAGCTCCTACGAGCAGTACTTC | CAGGSSSYEQYF
TRBJ1-5 | NA | TRBV27 | 13 | NA | TGTGCCAGCAGTTTATCCCGGTATCAGCCCCAGCATTTT | CASSLSRYQPQHF
TRBJ2-3 | NA | TRBV6-5 | 15 | NA | TGTGCCAGCATTCTGTGCGAGGGAATCACAGATACGCAGTATTTT | CASILCEGITDTQYF
TRBJ2-5 | TRBD2 | TRBV2 | 16 | NA | TGTGCCAGCAGTAGCGGGGGGTTCGGTCGTTCAGAGACCCAGTACTTC | CASSSGGFGRSETQYF
TRBJ1-4 | NA | TRBV9 | 16 | few | TGTGCCAGCAGCGTGAGTACAGGCGGGAATAATGAAAAACTGTTTTTT | CASSVSTGGNNEKLFF
TRBJ2-3 | TRBD1 | TRBV13 | 16 | few | TGTGCCAGCAGCTTATCTCGACAGGGGGACACAGATACGCAGTATTTT | CASSLSRQGDTDTQYF
TRBJ1-2 | NA | TRBV27 | 14 | NA | TGTGCCAGCAGAGGCAGCGATCATTACTTGGGCTACACCTTC | CASRGSDHYLGYTF
TRBJ2-7 | NA | TRBV24-1 | 12 | NA | TGTGCCACCAGTGATTCACGAGGAACACAGTACTTC | CATSDSRGTQYF
TRBJ1-4 | TRBD1 | TRBV11-2 | 15 | few | TGTGCCAGCAGCCCAGGACAGGGAAAAAATGAAAAACTGTTTTTT | CASSPGQGKNEKLFF
TRBJ2-3 | TRBD1 | TRBV30 | 13 | once | TGTGCCTGGGACAGGGGCAGCACAGATACGCAGTATTTT | CAWDRGSTDTQYF
TRBJ2-2 | NA | TRBV7-2 | 13 | NA | TGTGCCAGCAGCTTGGGGCGGCCCGGGGAGCTGTTTTTT | CASSLGRPGELFF
TRBJ1-2 | TRBD1 | TRBV6-2/TRBV6-3 | 17 | NA | TGTGCCAGCAGTTACGTACGGGACAGGGTTATAAACTATGGCTACACCTTC | CASSYVRDRVINYGYTF
TRBJ2-7 | TRBD1 | TRBV11-2 | 15 | NA | TGTGCCAGCAGCACCTACAGGGGACGCTCCTACGAGCAGTACTTC | CASSTYRGRSYEQYF
TRBJ2-2 | NA | TRBV6-5 | 16 | NA | TGTGCCAGCAGTTACACGACAGGAATGAACACCGGGGAGCTGTTTTTT | CASSYTTGMNTGELFF